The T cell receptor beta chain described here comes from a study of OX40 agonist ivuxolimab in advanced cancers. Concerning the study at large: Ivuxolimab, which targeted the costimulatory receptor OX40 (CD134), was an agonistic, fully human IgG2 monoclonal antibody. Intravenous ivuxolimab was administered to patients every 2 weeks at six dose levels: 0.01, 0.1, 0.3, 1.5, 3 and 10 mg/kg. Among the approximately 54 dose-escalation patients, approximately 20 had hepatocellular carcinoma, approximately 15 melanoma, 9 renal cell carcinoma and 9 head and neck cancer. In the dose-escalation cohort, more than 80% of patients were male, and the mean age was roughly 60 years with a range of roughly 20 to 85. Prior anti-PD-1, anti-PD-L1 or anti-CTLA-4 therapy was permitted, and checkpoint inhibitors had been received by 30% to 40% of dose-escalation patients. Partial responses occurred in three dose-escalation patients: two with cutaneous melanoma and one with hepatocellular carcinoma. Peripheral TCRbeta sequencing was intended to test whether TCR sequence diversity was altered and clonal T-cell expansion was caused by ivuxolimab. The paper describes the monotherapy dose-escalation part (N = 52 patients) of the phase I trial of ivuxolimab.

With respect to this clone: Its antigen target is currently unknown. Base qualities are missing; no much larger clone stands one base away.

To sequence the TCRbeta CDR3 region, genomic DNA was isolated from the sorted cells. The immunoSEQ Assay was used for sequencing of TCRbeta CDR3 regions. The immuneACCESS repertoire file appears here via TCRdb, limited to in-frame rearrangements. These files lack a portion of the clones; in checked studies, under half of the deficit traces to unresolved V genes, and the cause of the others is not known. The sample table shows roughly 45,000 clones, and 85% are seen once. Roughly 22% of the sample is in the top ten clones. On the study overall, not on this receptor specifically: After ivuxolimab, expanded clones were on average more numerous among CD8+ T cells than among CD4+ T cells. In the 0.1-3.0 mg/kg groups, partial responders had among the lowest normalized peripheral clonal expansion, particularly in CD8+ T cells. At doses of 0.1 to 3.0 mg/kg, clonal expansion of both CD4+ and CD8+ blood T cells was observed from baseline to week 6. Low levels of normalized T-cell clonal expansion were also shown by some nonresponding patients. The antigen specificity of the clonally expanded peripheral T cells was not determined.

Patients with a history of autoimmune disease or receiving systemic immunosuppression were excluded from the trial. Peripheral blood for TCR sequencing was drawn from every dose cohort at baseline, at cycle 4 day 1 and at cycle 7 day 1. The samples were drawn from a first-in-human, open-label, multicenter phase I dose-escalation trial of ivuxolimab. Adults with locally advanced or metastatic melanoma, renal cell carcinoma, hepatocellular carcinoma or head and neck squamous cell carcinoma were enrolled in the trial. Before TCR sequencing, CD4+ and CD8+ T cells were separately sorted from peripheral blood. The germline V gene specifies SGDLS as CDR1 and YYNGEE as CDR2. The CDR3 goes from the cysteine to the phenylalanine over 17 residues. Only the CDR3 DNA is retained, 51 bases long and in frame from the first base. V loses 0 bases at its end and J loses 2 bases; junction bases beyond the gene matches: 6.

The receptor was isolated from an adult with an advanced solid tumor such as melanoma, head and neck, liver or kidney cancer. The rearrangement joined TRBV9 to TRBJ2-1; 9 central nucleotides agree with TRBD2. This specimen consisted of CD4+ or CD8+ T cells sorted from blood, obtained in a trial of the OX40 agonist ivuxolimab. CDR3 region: CASSVGASGAPYNEQFF. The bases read TGTGCCAGCAGCGTAGGGGCTAGCGGGGCCCCCTACAATGAGCAGTTCTTC.